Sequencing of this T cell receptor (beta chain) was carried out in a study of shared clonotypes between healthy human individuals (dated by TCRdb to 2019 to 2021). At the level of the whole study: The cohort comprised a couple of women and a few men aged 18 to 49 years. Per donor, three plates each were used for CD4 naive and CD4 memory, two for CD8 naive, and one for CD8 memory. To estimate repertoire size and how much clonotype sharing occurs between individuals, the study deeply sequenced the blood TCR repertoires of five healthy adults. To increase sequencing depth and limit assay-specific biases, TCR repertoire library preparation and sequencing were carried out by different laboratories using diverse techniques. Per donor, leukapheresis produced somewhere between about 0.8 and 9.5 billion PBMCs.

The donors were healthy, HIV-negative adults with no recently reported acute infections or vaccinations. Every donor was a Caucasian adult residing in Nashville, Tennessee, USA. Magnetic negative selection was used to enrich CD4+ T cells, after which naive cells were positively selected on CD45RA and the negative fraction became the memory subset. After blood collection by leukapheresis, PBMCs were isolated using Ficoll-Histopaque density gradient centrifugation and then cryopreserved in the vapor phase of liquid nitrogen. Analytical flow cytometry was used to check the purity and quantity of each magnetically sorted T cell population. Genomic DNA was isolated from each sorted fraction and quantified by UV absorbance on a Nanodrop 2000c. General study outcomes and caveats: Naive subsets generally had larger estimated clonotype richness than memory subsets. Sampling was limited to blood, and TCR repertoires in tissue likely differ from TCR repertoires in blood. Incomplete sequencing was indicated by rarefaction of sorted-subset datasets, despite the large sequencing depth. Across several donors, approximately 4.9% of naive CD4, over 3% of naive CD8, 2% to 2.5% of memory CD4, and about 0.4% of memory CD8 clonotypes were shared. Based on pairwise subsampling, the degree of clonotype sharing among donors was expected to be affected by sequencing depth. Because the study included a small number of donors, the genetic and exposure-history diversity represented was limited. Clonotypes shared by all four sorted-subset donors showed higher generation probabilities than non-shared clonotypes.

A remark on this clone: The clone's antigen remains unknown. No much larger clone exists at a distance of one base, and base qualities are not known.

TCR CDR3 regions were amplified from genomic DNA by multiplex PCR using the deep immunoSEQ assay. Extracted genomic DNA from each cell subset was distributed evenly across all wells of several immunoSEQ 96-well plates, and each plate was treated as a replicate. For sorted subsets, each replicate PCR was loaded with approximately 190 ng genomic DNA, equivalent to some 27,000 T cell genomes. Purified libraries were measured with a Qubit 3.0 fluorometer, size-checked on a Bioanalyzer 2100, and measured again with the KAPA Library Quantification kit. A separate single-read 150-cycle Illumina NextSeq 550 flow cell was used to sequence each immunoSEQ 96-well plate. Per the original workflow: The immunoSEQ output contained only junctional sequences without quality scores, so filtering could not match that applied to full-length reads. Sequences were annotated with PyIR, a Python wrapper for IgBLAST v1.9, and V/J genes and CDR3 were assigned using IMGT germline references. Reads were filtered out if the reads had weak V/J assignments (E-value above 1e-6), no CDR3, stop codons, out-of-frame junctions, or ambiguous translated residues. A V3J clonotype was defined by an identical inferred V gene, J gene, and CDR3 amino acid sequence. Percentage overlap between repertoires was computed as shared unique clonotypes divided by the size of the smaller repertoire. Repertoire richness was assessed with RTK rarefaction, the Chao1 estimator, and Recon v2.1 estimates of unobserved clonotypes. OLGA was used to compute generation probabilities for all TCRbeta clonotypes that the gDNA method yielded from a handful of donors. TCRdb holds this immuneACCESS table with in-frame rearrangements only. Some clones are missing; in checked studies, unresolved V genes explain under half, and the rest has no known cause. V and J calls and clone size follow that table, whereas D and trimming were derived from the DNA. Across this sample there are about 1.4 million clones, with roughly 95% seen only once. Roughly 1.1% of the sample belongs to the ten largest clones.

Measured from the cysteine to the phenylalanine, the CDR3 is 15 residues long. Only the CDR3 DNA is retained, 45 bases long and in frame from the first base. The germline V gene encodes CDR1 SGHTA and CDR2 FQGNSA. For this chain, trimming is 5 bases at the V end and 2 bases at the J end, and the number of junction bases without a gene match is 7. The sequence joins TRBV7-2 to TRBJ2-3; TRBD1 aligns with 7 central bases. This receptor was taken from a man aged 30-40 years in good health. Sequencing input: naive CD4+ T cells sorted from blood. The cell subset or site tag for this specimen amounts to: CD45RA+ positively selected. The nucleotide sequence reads TGTGCCAGCAGCACTAGACAGGGCAACACAGATACGCAGTATTTT. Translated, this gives CASSTRQGNTDTQYF.